The T cell receptor beta chain described here comes from a study of blood T cell repertoires in COVID-19. Study at large: Sample material is recorded as cDNA or gDNA derived from T cells, B-cell-depleted T cells, or PBMCs.

In the authors' workflow: Estimation of nucleated cell counts relied on the amplification of reference gene primers. Libraries were prepared by immunoSEQ multiplex PCR; TCRdb keeps only in-frame clonotypes and omits some of them. V and J calls plus clone size are reproduced from that table; the DNA served to infer D and trimming. The sample contains almost 95,000 clones, around 85% of which appear only once. Patients of the Seattle cohort, enrolled during active infection, were followed longitudinally. The CDR3 extends over 15 amino acids. CDR1 and CDR2 from the germline V gene are MNHEY and SVGAGI. V gave up 0 bases and J gave up 0 bases, with 6 bases separating them.

The clonotype originates from an older woman with COVID-19, enrolled during active disease. The material sequenced was peripheral blood. V gene TRBV6-5 combines with J gene TRBJ1-3; D ambiguous. The CDR3 DNA reads TGTGCCAGCAGTTACTCATCAGACTCTGGAAACACCATATATTTT. It translates to CASSYSSDSGNTIYF.